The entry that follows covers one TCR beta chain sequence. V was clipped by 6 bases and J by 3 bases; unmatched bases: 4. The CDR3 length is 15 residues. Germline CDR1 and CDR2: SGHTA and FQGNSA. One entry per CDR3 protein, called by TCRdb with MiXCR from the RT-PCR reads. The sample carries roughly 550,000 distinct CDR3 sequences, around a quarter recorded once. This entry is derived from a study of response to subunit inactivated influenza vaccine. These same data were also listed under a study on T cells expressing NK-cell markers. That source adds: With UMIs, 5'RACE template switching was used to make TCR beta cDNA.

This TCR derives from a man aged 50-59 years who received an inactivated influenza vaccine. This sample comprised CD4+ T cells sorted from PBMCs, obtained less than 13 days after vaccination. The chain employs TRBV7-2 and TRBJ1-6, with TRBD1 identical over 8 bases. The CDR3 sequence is CASSGQGFYNSPLHF. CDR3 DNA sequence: TGTGCCAGCAGTGGACAGGGCTTCTATAATTCACCCCTCCACTTT.